This TCR beta chain was profiled in a study of T cells in Graves' hyperthyroidism and ophthalmopathy. At least ten counts were recorded for this clonotype. RNA transcripts provided the source from which TCR beta CDR3 regions were amplified. HTBI primers were used for first-round RT-PCR of the TCR CDR3. TCRdb re-called the multiplex PCR reads through MiXCR, storing one row per CDR3 protein. This repertoire shows a few hundred thousand distinct CDR3 sequences, 15% to 19% found once; its top ten account for 7.5% to 9%. Stable Graves' hyperthyroidism denoted no ophthalmopathy progression over 18 months. The study based diagnoses on clinical symptoms, serum thyroxine and TRAb, thyroid ultrasound and orbital computed tomography. PBMCs stemmed from 10 ml fresh peripheral blood. From germline, CDR1 is DFQATT and CDR2 SNEGSKA (reference sequence). The CDR3 extends over 14 amino acids. Germline trimming cut 6 bases from V and 3 bases from J; bases unmatched to any gene: 10.

The chain couples TRBV20-1 to TRBJ1-2, with 7 nucleotides matching TRBD1. The sequenced sample was blood. This TCR derives from a young woman with Graves' hyperthyroidism. The DNA of the CDR3 is TGCAGTGCCGAGCAGGGACAGTCTCACTATGGCTACACCTTC. It specifies CSAEQGQSHYGYTF.